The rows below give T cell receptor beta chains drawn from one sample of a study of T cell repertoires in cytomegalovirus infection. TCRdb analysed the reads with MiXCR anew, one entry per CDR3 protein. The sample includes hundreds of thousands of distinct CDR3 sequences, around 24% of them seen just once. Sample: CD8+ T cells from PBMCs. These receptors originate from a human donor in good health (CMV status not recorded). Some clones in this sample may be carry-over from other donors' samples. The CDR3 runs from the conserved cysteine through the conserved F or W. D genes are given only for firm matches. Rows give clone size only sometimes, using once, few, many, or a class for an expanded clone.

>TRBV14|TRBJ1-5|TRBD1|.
CASSQRDRGRNQPQHF
TGTGCCAGCAGCCAACGCGACAGGGGTCGGAATCAGCCCCAGCATTTT
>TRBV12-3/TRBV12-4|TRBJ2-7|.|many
CASSWTLSYEQYF
TGTGCCAGCAGTTGGACTCTCTCCTACGAGCAGTACTTC
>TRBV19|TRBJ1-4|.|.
CASSNEVRNEKLFF
TGTGCCAGTAGTAACGAAGTGCGAAATGAAAAACTGTTTTTT
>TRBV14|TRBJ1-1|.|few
CASSLTQGLTEAFF
TGTGCCAGCAGCCTAACACAGGGTCTTACTGAAGCTTTCTTT
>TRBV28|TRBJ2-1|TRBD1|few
CASISGDRGYNEQFF
TGTGCCAGCATCTCTGGGGACAGGGGGTACAATGAGCAGTTCTTC
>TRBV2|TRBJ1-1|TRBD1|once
CASINRGDTEAFF
TGTGCCAGTATCAACAGGGGGGACACTGAAGCTTTCTTT
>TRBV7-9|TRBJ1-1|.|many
CASSPQLNTEAFF
TGTGCCAGCAGCCCGCAATTGAACACTGAAGCTTTCTTT
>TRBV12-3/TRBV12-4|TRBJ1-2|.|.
CASSPILSPPCGYTF
TGTGCCAGCAGCCCGATCTTAAGCCCACCTTGTGGCTACACCTTC
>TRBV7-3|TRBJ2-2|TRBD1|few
CASSSNSIRDRGTGELFF
TGTGCCAGCAGCTCAAACTCAATCCGGGACAGGGGCACCGGGGAGCTGTTTTTT
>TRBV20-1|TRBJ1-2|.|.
CSASAKHPQGPGYTF
TGCAGTGCTAGCGCTAAACACCCGCAGGGTCCTGGCTACACCTTC
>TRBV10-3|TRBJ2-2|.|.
CAIPHPTRPNTGELFF
TGTGCCATCCCACACCCCACAAGGCCGAACACCGGGGAGCTGTTTTTT
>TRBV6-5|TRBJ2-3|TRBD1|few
CASSYARTGGVDTQYF
TGTGCCAGCAGTTACGCCCGTACAGGGGGTGTAGATACGCAGTATTTT
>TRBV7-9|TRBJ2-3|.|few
CASSLQLSTDTQYF
TGTGCCAGCAGCTTGCAGCTTAGCACAGATACGCAGTATTTT
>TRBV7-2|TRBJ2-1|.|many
CASSTSFMGSQLFNEQFF
TGTGCCAGCAGCACCTCCTTCATGGGCTCGCAACTCTTCAATGAGCAGTTCTTC
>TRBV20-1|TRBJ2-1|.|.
CSAPLRGGHYNEQFF
TGCAGTGCTCCACTCAGGGGGGGTCACTACAATGAGCAGTTCTTC
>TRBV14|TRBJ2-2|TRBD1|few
CASRRTGVNTGELFF
TGTGCCAGCAGACGGACAGGGGTGAACACCGGGGAGCTGTTTTTT
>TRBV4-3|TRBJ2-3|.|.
CASSQDTRSTDTQYF
TGCGCCAGCAGCCAAGATACTCGGAGCACAGATACGCAGTATTTT
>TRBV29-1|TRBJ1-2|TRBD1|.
CSVDYRGYGYTF
TGCAGCGTTGATTACAGGGGGTATGGCTACACCTTC
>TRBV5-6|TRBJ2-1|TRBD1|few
CASSLVLRDREANEQFF
TGTGCCAGCAGCTTGGTTTTACGGGACAGGGAGGCCAATGAGCAGTTCTTC
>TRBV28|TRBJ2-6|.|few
CASRLELSGANVLTF
TGTGCCAGCCGCCTGGAACTCTCTGGGGCCAACGTCCTGACTTTC
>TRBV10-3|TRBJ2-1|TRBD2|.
CVISSLAGDNEQFF
TGTGTCATCAGCTCACTAGCGGGGGACAATGAGCAGTTCTTC
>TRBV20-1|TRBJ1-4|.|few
CSARAFEEATNEKLFF
TGCAGTGCTAGGGCTTTCGAAGAGGCAACTAATGAAAAACTGTTTTTT
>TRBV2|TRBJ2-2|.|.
CASYSRLASTGELFF
TGTGCCAGCTACTCAAGGCTAGCGTCCACCGGGGAGCTGTTTTTT
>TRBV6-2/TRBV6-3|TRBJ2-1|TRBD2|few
CASSHLAGGRNNEQFF
TGTGCCAGCAGCCATTTGGCGGGGGGGCGCAACAATGAGCAGTTCTTC
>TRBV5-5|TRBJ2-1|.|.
CASSLRAGGYSYNEQFF
TGTGCCAGCAGCTTGCGGGCTGGAGGGTACTCCTACAATGAGCAGTTCTTC
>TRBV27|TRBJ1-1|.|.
CASSSEARGGLGTEAFF
TGTGCCAGCAGTTCAGAGGCTCGCGGGGGGCTGGGGACTGAAGCTTTCTTT
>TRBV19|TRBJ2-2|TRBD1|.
CAGQGGGTGELFF
TGTGCCGGACAGGGTGGAGGCACCGGGGAGCTGTTTTTT
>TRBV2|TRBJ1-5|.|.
CASSQLKGNSYYSNQPQHF
TGTGCCAGCAGCCAACTTAAGGGTAACAGCTACTATAGCAATCAGCCCCAGCATTTT
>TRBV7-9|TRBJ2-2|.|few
CGTFLEGGELFF
TGTGGGACTTTCCTCGAGGGCGGGGAGCTGTTTTTT
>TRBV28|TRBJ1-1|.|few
CASSLGSGFEAFF
TGTGCCAGCAGTTTAGGATCCGGTTTTGAAGCTTTCTTT
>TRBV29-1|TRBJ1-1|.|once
CCVPFFEEAFF
TGCTGCGTACCGTTTTTCGAGGAGGCTTTCTTT
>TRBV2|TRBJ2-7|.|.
CASSDSRAGLYEQYF
TGTGCCAGCAGTGATTCCCGGGCGGGCCTCTACGAGCAGTACTTC
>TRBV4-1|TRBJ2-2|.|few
CASSPLGVRELFF
TGCGCCAGCAGCCCCTTGGGTGTCAGGGAGCTGTTTTTT
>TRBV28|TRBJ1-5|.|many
CASSVNKINQPQHF
TGTGCCAGCAGTGTCAACAAGATCAATCAGCCCCAGCATTTT
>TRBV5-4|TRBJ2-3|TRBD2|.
CASTPVAGGGPFDTQYF
TGTGCCAGCACCCCTGTCGCTGGCGGGGGTCCCTTTGATACGCAGTATTTT
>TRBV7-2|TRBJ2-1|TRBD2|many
CASRGTSGVFF
TGTGCCAGCAGAGGGACTAGCGGGGTTTTCTTC
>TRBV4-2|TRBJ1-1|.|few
CASSRLDRLNTEAFF
TGTGCCAGCAGCCGCTTGGACAGACTGAACACTGAAGCTTTCTTT
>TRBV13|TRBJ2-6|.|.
CASSSPAGNSGANVLTF
TGTGCCAGCAGCTCGCCGGCGGGCAACTCTGGGGCCAACGTCCTGACTTTC
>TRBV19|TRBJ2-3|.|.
CANSILSKGSDTQYF
TGTGCCAATAGTATTTTGAGTAAAGGGTCAGATACGCAGTATTTT
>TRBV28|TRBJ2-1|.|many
CASSFRGRNYNEQFF
TGTGCCAGCAGTTTCAGGGGCCGGAACTACAATGAGCAGTTCTTC
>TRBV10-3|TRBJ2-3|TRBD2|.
CAISEASGGGRIRDTQYF
TGTGCCATCAGTGAGGCCAGCGGGGGGGGCCGGATCAGGGATACGCAGTATTTT